This passage covers 7 T cell receptor beta chains from one sample sequenced in a study of cytomegalovirus exposure and HLA in healthy donors. PCR primers comprised 60 Vbeta and 13 Jbeta primers. The table came from immunoSEQ multiplex PCR; TCRdb's copy has only in-frame clones and leaves some out. The table includes around 190,000 clones, roughly 80% detected once. Sequencing used PBMCs. The receptor set was obtained from a man aged 35 to 55 in good health and CMV-seronegative.

The CDR3 sequence: CASSLKDPPLGAKLFF. In DNA form, the CDR3 reads TGTGCCAGCAGCTTAAAGGATCCGCCATTGGGGGCGAAACTGTTTTTT. V gene TRBV7-8 combines with J gene TRBJ1-4; D possibly corresponds to TRBD1 (6 bases). CDR3 length: 16 amino acids. V was trimmed by 2 bases and J by 11 bases, leaving 21 bases between them. Germline CDR1 reads SGHVS; CDR2 reads FQNEAQ.

The chain carries TRBV11-2 and TRBJ2-7; 7 nucleotides match TRBD2. CDR3 size: 13 residues. The germline gives CDR1 SGHAT, CDR2 FQNNGV. The CDR3 spells CACGGVPLYEQYF. The CDR3, as DNA: TGTGCATGTGGGGGGGTCCCCCTCTACGAGCAGTACTTC. Together with reference TRBV11-2 and TRBJ2-7, the CDR3 gives the full variable domain: EAGVAQSPRYKIIEKRQSVAFWCNPISGHATLYWYQQILGQGPKLLIQFQNNGVVDDSQLPKDRFSAERLKGVDSTLKIQPAKLEDSAVYLCACGGVPLYEQYFGPGTRLTVT.

The CDR3 spells CATFGGGLASTDTQYF. CDR3 DNA: TGCGCCACTTTTGGCGGGGGATTGGCTAGCACAGATACGCAGTATTTT. The chain combines TRBV10-2 with TRBJ2-3; 7 positions match TRBD2. The CDR3 is 16 residues long. From germline, CDR1 is WSHSY and CDR2 SAAADI. The V gene end was trimmed by 10 bases and the J gene end by 0 bases; junction bases not matched to a gene: 13.

In DNA form, the CDR3 reads TGTGCCAGCTCACCTCCCGGGACAAGGTGGATATACGAGCAGTACTTC. It specifies CASSPPGTRWIYEQYF. This chain connects TRBV18 to TRBJ2-7; perhaps TRBD1 as D (6 bases). The germline V and J ends were trimmed by 3 bases and 4 bases, with 19 bases remaining between them. CDR1 and CDR2 (germline): KGHSH, LQKENI. The CDR3 is 16 residues long.

V usage is TRBV6-6 and J usage is TRBJ2-1; perhaps TRBD1 as D (6 bases). This CDR3 is 14 amino acids long. Germline V gene data show CDR1 as MNHNY and CDR2 as SVGAGI (reference sequence). Trimming stripped 2 bases from V and 7 bases from J, with 12 bases between. The CDR3: CASSYEDSLNEQFF. CDR3 coding DNA: TGTGCCAGCAGTTACGAGGACAGCTTAAATGAGCAGTTCTTC.

CDR3 residues: CASSIDSPGEKLFF. CDR3 coding DNA: TGTGCCAGTAGTATAGATTCCCCCGGGGAAAAACTGTTTTTT. The chain couples TRBV19 to TRBJ1-4; D remains ambiguous. The CDR3 has 14 residues. Trimming cost V 0 bases and J 8 bases, with 10 bases left between them. Germline V gives CDR1 LNHDA, CDR2 SQIVND (reference sequence).

The chain links TRBV10-2 to TRBJ2-7; the match to TRBD2 covers 8 bases. Germline lookup yields CDR1 WSHSY and CDR2 SAAADI. V shed 3 bases, J shed 4 bases, and the junction held 14 bases outside the gene matches. This CDR3 has 17 residues. CDR3 DNA: TGCGCCAGCAGTGACCTGGATGGTAGCGGGATAAGGTACGAGCAGTACTTC. It specifies CASSDLDGSGIRYEQYF.